This T cell receptor beta chain was observed in a study of blood T cell repertoires in COVID-19. Study information: Both acute and convalescent COVID-19 samples were obtained from the United States, Italy and Spain. PBMCs, B-cell-depleted T cells, or T cells provided the cDNA or gDNA that made up the material.

Original methodology: Quantification of nucleated cells was approximated via reference gene primer amplification. Some clones are missing from TCRdb's copy, which holds only in-frame ones; the method was immunoSEQ multiplex PCR. That table furnishes V, J and clone size, whereas the DNA furnished D and trimming. This sample has under 200,000 clones, with around nine tenths found just once. CDR1 SGHVS and CDR2 FQNEAQ come from the germline V gene. Germline trimming cut 5 bases from V and 10 bases from J; bases unmatched to any gene: 19. The CDR3 is made up of 17 amino acids. This receptor was identified in a young man with active or convalescent COVID-19. Sequencing input: peripheral blood. The chain combines TRBV7-8 with TRBJ1-4; the match to TRBD1 covers 7 bases. CDR3 DNA sequence: TGTGCCAGCAGCCCATTTTTAATACGGGACAGCTCCCGAAAACTGTTTTTT. Translated, it gives CASSPFLIRDSSRKLFF.